The 9 T cell receptor beta chains given below trace back to one sample, sequenced in a study of CD8+ T cells in alopecia areata. Noted treatment: oral pan-JAK inhibitor, 5-10 mg twice daily. After isolation, RNA underwent reverse transcription to generate cDNA as the sequencing template. TCRdb's copy holds only in-frame clones and misses some; the assay was immunoSEQ multiplex PCR. Of approximately 200,000 clones listed, around 60% are singletons. Sequenced here: CD4+ T cells sorted from blood, sampled at week 4, from a patient treated with tofacitinib. The source of these receptors is a human donor with alopecia areata.

The chain has TRBV4-3 and TRBJ1-2; the D gene is possibly TRBD1 (6 bases). The V gene lost 3 bases and the J gene lost 8 bases, with 19 bases spanning the gap. There are 15 residues in the CDR3. Germline V gene lookup returns CDR1 LGHNA and CDR2 YSLEER. The CDR3 coding sequence is TGCGCCAGCAGCCAGTACAGGGAGGGGTTTTGGGGCTACACCTTC. Translation gives CASSQYREGFWGYTF.

V and J are TRBV9 and TRBJ1-2; D remains unclear. V lost 4 bases to trimming and J lost 9 bases, with 16 bases between them. Germline-derived CDR1 and CDR2 are SGDLS and YYNGEE. The CDR3 runs to 13 residues. The DNA of the CDR3 is TGTGCCAGCAGCCACGAGCCCCCAAACCGCTACACCTTC. Its protein is CASSHEPPNRYTF.

The rearrangement joins TRBV30 to TRBJ1-5; 8 bases fit TRBD1. The length of the CDR3 is 14 residues. Germline V gives CDR1 GTSNPN, CDR2 SVGIG (reference sequence). V was clipped by 2 bases and J by 5 bases; unmatched bases: 5. CDR3 DNA sequence: TGTGCCTGGAGTACGGACAGGGTCTATCAGCCCCAGCATTTT. The encoded protein is CAWSTDRVYQPQHF.

The sample holds a few counts of this clone. The chain has TRBV29-1 and TRBJ1-1; D is undetermined. Germline CDR1 SQVTM, CDR2 ANQGSEA. The CDR3 is 12 amino acids. V lost 5 bases and J lost 1, with 8 bases in between. CDR3 DNA sequence: TGCAGCGTTAGACGCGGGAACACTGAAGCTTTCTTT. Its protein product is CSVRRGNTEAFF.

Only a few counts were recorded for this clone. The chain uses TRBV5-6 and TRBJ1-2; D not certain. V was shortened by 0 bases and J by 8 bases, with 17 bases between the two germline ends. Germline values: CDR1 SGHDT, CDR2 YYEEEE. The CDR3 runs 15 residues. The CDR3 loop reads CASSLVGVNAMGYTF. The CDR3 DNA follows: TGTGCCAGCAGCTTGGTCGGGGTCAACGCTATGGGCTACACCTTC. The full variable domain, completed using reference TRBV5-6 and TRBJ1-2, is DAGVTQSPTHLIKTRGQQVTLRCSPKSGHDTVSWYQQALGQGPQFIFQYYEEEERQRGNFPDRFSGHQFPNYSSELNVNALLLGDSALYLCASSLVGVNAMGYTFGSGTRLTVV.

About this clone itself: An end of the junction differs from the germline gene, which may be a read error. The V and J genes are TRBV6-5 and TRBJ2-3, with 7 bases identical to TRBD2. This CDR3 is built from 12 residues. Germline lookup yields CDR1 MNHEY and CDR2 SVGAGI. The CDR3 region is CGTGRGTDTQYF. DNA for the CDR3: TGCGGAACTGGGAGGGGCACAGATACGCAGTATTTT.

This chain connects TRBV5-6 to TRBJ2-3, with TRBD2 as a possible D gene (5 bases). The CDR3 has 16 amino acids. Looked up from germline, CDR1 is SGHDT and CDR2 is YYEEEE. The ends were cut back, 2 bases at V and 0 bases at J, with 13 bases in the middle. CDR3 bases: TGTGCCAGCAGCTTCCTGGGAGCGGCTAGCACAGATACGCAGTATTTT. Translating it yields CASSFLGAASTDTQYF.

This sequence joins TRBV30 and TRBJ1-4; D is ambiguous. V lost 4 bases and J lost 0, with 6 bases in between. This CDR3 is 13 amino acids long. Germline CDR1 is GTSNPN and CDR2 is SVGIG (reference sequence). CDR3 sequence (DNA): TGTGCCTGGAAGGACTCAACTAATGAAAAACTGTTTTTT. Protein sequence: CAWKDSTNEKLFF.

This chain uses TRBV7-9 with TRBJ2-5; D is uncertain. CDR3 length equals 13 residues. Germline loops: CDR1 SEHNR, CDR2 FQNEAQ (reference sequence). V was shortened by 1 base and J by 5 bases, with 8 bases between the two germline ends. The CDR3 DNA reads as TGTGCCAGCAGCTTAGGGGTAGGGGAGACCCAGTACTTC. As protein: CASSLGVGETQYF.